The next 21 T cell receptor beta chains were all read from a single sample in a study of cytomegalovirus exposure and HLA in healthy donors. With 60 Vbeta and 13 Jbeta primers, the PCR was carried out. The assay was immunoSEQ multiplex PCR, and TCRdb's table has in-frame clones only and misses some. The sample contains 100,000 to 150,000 clones, around 82% of which appear only once. Sequencing was done on a sample of PBMCs. These receptors were taken from a man between 25 and 39 years old in good health and CMV-seropositive.

This clone appeared a few times. This chain joins TRBV11-1 and TRBJ2-3; D is possibly TRBD1 (5 bases). Deletions cut 5 bases from V and 4 bases from J, with 10 bases between. CDR3 length equals 13 residues. Germline CDR1 is SGHAT and CDR2 is FQDESV (reference sequence). The CDR3 here is CASSPQGPDTQYF. The DNA of the CDR3 is TGTGCCAGCAGCCCCCAGGGCCCAGATACGCAGTATTTT.

The chain links TRBV6-5 to TRBJ2-5; 7 bases fit TRBD2. The ends lost 6 bases at V and 2 bases at J; junction bases unmatched: 9. The CDR3 has 15 residues. Germline V CDR1 and CDR2: MNHEY, SVGAGI. CDR3 in amino acids: CASSQRPGLQETQYF. In DNA form, the CDR3 reads TGTGCCAGCAGCCAACGACCGGGACTACAAGAGACCCAGTACTTC.

CDR3 in amino acids: CASSVPGTTLPYNEQFF. CDR3 nucleotides: TGTGCCAGCAGTGTTCCCGGGACTACACTCCCCTACAATGAGCAGTTCTTC. The chain links TRBV27 to TRBJ2-1; the match to TRBD2 covers 7 bases. The V and J ends lost 5 bases and 2 bases, in that order; junction bases with no gene match: 12. Germline V CDR1 and CDR2: MNHEY, SMNVEV (reference sequence). The CDR3 loop spans 17 amino acids.

In the case of this clone: Relative to the germline gene, one junction end is altered; a read error may explain this. CDR3 nucleotides: TGCGCCAGCACCTTGACTAGCGACCAATACAATGAGCAGTTCTTC. Translating it yields CASTLTSDQYNEQFF. The chain combines TRBV5-1 with TRBJ2-1; 8 bases match TRBD2. From germline, CDR1 is SGHRS and CDR2 YFSETQ. This CDR3 comprises 15 residues.

This chain links TRBV15 with TRBJ1-4; a weak D match, TRBD1 (6 bases). CDR3 length: 15 amino acids. The V end was cut by 1 base, the J end by 2 bases, with 8 bases between. Germline V gives CDR1 LNHNV, CDR2 YYDKDF (reference sequence). CDR3 in amino acids: CATSRVTGTNEKLFF. As DNA, the CDR3 is TGTGCCACCAGCAGAGTTACAGGGACTAATGAAAAACTGTTTTTT.

The gene calls are TRBV16 and TRBJ1-2; TRBD1 might be the D (5 bases). This CDR3 comprises 15 residues. The germline V gene has CDR1 KGHSY and CDR2 FQNENV. The ends were cut back, 1 base at V and 3 bases at J, with 12 bases in the middle. The CDR3, as DNA: TGTGCCAGCAGCCAATTCGGGGGATCGGACTATGGCTACACCTTC. Its translation is CASSQFGGSDYGYTF. Filled out from reference TRBV16 and TRBJ1-2, the complete variable domain reads GEEVAQTPKHLVRGEGQKAKLYCAPIKGHSYVFWYQQVLKNEFKFLISFQNENVFDETGMPKERFSAKCLPNSPCSLEIQATKLEDSAVYFCASSQFGGSDYGYTFGSGTRLTVV.

The chain has TRBV7-2 and TRBJ2-3; D remains ambiguous. This CDR3 is 14 amino acids long. V lost 5 bases and J 4 bases, leaving 13 bases between the germline ends. CDR1 is SGHTA and CDR2 is FQGNSA in the germline V gene. The CDR3 is CASSPTGRADTQYF. The CDR3 DNA reads as TGTGCCAGCAGCCCTACTGGGCGCGCAGATACGCAGTATTTT. The full variable domain, completed using reference TRBV7-2 and TRBJ2-3, is GAGVSQSPSNKVTEKGKDVELRCDPISGHTALYWYRQSLGQGLEFLIYFQGNSAPDKSGLPSDRFSAERTGGSVSTLTIQRTQQEDSAVYLCASSPTGRADTQYFGPGTRLTVL.

This rearrangement joins TRBV7-3 to TRBJ2-2; D possibly corresponds to TRBD2 (6 bases). Trimming took off 2 bases at V and 4 bases at J, with 8 bases between the two ends. The CDR3 sequence is 14 residues long. CDR1 SGHTA and CDR2 FQGTGA come from the germline V gene. The CDR3 DNA is TGTGCCAGCAGCTTATCTAGCGTCACCGGGGAGCTGTTTTTT. Protein sequence: CASSLSSVTGELFF.

The sample holds a few counts of this clone. CDR3: CASSPGLAFPEQYF. Here the CDR3 DNA reads TGTGCCAGCTCTCCCGGACTAGCCTTCCCCGAGCAGTACTTC. V is TRBV27 and J is TRBJ2-7, with TRBD2 matching over 8 bases. Looked up from germline, CDR1 is MNHEY and CDR2 is SMNVEV (reference sequence). V dropped 8 bases and J dropped 6; count of bases not matched to a gene: 12. The CDR3 totals 14 residues.

This rearrangement joins TRBV7-2 to TRBJ1-1; 7 nucleotides agree with TRBD1. V dropped 5 bases and J dropped 4; count of bases not matched to a gene: 10. This CDR3 comprises 15 residues. Germline-derived CDR1 and CDR2 are SGHTA and FQGNSA. The CDR3 protein is CASSVAGGRTTEAFF. The DNA of the CDR3 is TGTGCCAGCAGCGTCGCAGGGGGAAGGACCACTGAAGCTTTCTTT. Looking up the rest from reference TRBV7-2 and TRBJ1-1 gives the full variable domain: GAGVSQSPSNKVTEKGKDVELRCDPISGHTALYWYRQSLGQGLEFLIYFQGNSAPDKSGLPSDRFSAERTGGSVSTLTIQRTQQEDSAVYLCASSVAGGRTTEAFFGQGTRLTVV.

In this sample, this clone turned up once. This sequence joins TRBV7-2 and TRBJ2-5; D ambiguous. V shed 4 bases and J shed 0 bases, with 12 bases lying between them. Germline CDR1 reads SGHTA; CDR2 reads FQGNSA. The CDR3 totals 15 residues. CDR3 sequence (DNA): TGTGCCAGCAGCTCCCAACGGAGAAACCAAGAGACCCAGTACTTC. It yields the protein CASSSQRRNQETQYF.

A few counts support this clone. The chain links TRBV19 to TRBJ2-7; unclear D gene. The CDR3 has 13 amino acids. Trimming took 8 bases from V and 2 from J, leaving 13 bases between them. Germline V gene lookup returns CDR1 LNHDA and CDR2 SQIVND (reference sequence). The CDR3 reads CASLQPNTYEQYF. CDR3 nucleotide sequence: TGTGCCAGTTTACAGCCTAATACCTACGAGCAGTACTTC.

This clone has only one observation. The chain has TRBV28 and TRBJ2-6; tentatively, D is TRBD2 (5 bases). This CDR3 region has 15 residues. V was pared by 3 bases and J by 2 bases, with 8 bases between. CDR1 is MDHEN, CDR2 SYDVKM, per germline. Here the CDR3 DNA reads TGTGCCAGCAGTTTGGGAGACGCTGGGGCCAACGTCCTGACTTTC. Its protein product is CASSLGDAGANVLTF.

V usage is TRBV9 and J usage is TRBJ2-3; D might be TRBD1 (6 bases). There are 14 residues in the CDR3. V lost 6 bases, J lost 1 base, and 12 bases lay in between. CDR1 SGDLS and CDR2 YYNGEE come from the germline V gene. As DNA, the CDR3 is TGTGCCAGCAATCAGGGGAGCCGCACAGATACGCAGTATTTT. Translating gives CASNQGSRTDTQYF.

This rearrangement joins TRBV5-1 to TRBJ2-5; tentatively, D is TRBD1 (6 bases). Per the germline V gene, CDR1 is SGHRS and CDR2 is YFSETQ. Trimming stripped 3 bases from V and 0 bases from J, with 9 bases between. CDR3 length equals 14 residues. The CDR3 sequence is CASSSQGYQETQYF. In nucleotides, the CDR3 is TGCGCCAGCAGCTCCCAGGGGTACCAAGAGACCCAGTACTTC.

The V and J genes are TRBV11-2 and TRBJ2-1; 7 bases fit TRBD1. The CDR3 is 19 residues long. Trimming cost V 2 bases and J 6 bases; bases outside gene matches: 19. CDR1 and CDR2 from the germline V gene are SGHAT and FQNNGV. In DNA, the CDR3 is TGTGCCAGCAGCTTATTCGGTTCTGGGACAGTAGGCAGGAGCAATGAGCAGTTCTTC. Translation: CASSLFGSGTVGRSNEQFF.

The chain uses TRBV27 and TRBJ2-2; D is possibly TRBD1 (5 bases). CDR1 is MNHEY and CDR2 is SMNVEV in the germline V gene (reference sequence). V lost 5 bases and J lost 1, with 11 bases in between. This CDR3 has 15 residues. The CDR3 nucleotides read TGTGCCAGCAGTCGGCCCAGGGAGAACACCGGGGAGCTGTTTTTT. This codes for CASSRPRENTGELFF.

The chain recombines TRBV4-1 with TRBJ2-7, with TRBD2 identical over 9 bases. The J segment lost 6 bases and the V segment lost 4 bases, leaving 10 bases of the junction unmatched. Germline-derived CDR1 and CDR2 are MGHRA and YSYEKL. This CDR3 region has 15 residues. The CDR3 is CASSPPLSGSGEQYF. As DNA, the CDR3 is TGCGCCAGCAGCCCTCCACTTAGCGGGAGTGGCGAGCAGTACTTC.

The chain is built from TRBV2 and TRBJ2-2; D unresolved. The V gene lost 7 bases and the J gene lost 9 bases, with 15 bases spanning the gap. The germline gives CDR1 SNHLY, CDR2 FYNNEI. The CDR3 spans 13 residues. CDR3 sequence: CASNGQVSWELFF. For the CDR3, the DNA is TGTGCCAGCAATGGCCAGGTATCCTGGGAGCTGTTTTTT.

Only one count was recorded for this clone. The chain recombines TRBV19 with TRBJ1-5; D not resolved. CDR3 length: 13 amino acids. The V and J ends lost 3 bases and 4 bases respectively, with 7 bases between them. Germline lookup yields CDR1 LNHDA and CDR2 SQIVND (reference sequence). The CDR3 region is CASSIAGNQPQHF. The CDR3 DNA sequence: TGTGCCAGTAGTATCGCGGGGAATCAGCCCCAGCATTTT.

This sequence joins TRBV9 and TRBJ1-2, with TRBD1 matching 9 bases. V lost 2 bases, J lost 5 bases, and 10 bases stayed unmatched. Looked up from germline, CDR1 is SGDLS and CDR2 is YYNGEE. This CDR3 has 16 residues. The CDR3 is CASSVTHGTGSYGYTF. The CDR3 bases are TGTGCCAGCAGCGTGACCCATGGGACAGGGTCTTATGGCTACACCTTC. The whole variable domain, remainder taken from reference TRBV9 and TRBJ1-2, is DSGVTQTPKHLITATGQRVTLRCSPRSGDLSVYWYQQSLDQGLQFLIQYYNGEERAKGNILERFSAQQFPDLHSELNLSSLELGDSALYFCASSVTHGTGSYGYTFGSGTRLTVV.